This is a list of T cell receptor beta chains from one sample in a study of cytomegalovirus exposure and HLA in healthy donors. TCRdb keeps only in-frame clones here, not all; method: immunoSEQ multiplex PCR. The sample has more than 100,000 clones, less than 90% seen once; the top ten hold approximately 1.4%. What was sequenced was PBMCs. These TCRs come from a man aged 35-49 years in good health and CMV-seronegative. CDR3s include the opening cysteine and the closing phenylalanine or tryptophan. D genes are given only for firm matches. Rows give clone size only sometimes, using once, few, many, or a class for an expanded clone.

TRBJ2-7 | NA | TRBV7-6 | NA | TGTGCCAGCGTGCCCGAATCCAGCGCCCTCGACGAGCAGTACTTC | CASVPESSALDEQYF
TRBJ2-3 | TRBD2 | TRBV14 | NA | TGTGCCAGCAGCTTGATAGCGGGGGGGCTCACAGATACGCAGTATTTT | CASSLIAGGLTDTQYF
TRBJ2-3 | TRBD2 | TRBV9 | NA | TGTGCCAGCGGGCTAGCGGGGTTCACAGATACGCAGTATTTT | CASGLAGFTDTQYF
TRBJ1-5 | TRBD1 | TRBV19 | NA | TGTGCCACAACAACGACAGGGGGTCGTAATCAGCCCCAGCATTTT | CATTTTGGRNQPQHF
TRBJ1-5 | NA | TRBV2 | NA | TGTGCCAGCAGTGATTCGGGGGACGGGGGAAATAGCAATCAGCCCCAGCATTTT | CASSDSGDGGNSNQPQHF
TRBJ1-1 | TRBD1 | TRBV5-5 | once | TGTGCCAGCAGCACCCAGGACAGGGGGACTGAAGCTTTCTTT | CASSTQDRGTEAFF
TRBJ2-1 | TRBD2 | TRBV7-3 | NA | TGTGCCAGCAGCTACCCTGGACTAGCGGGAGGGGGTGAGCAGTTCTTC | CASSYPGLAGGGEQFF
TRBJ2-5 | NA | TRBV4-1 | NA | TGCGCCAGCAGCCAAATCAACCAAGAGACCCAGTACTTC | CASSQINQETQYF
TRBJ2-7 | NA | TRBV5-1 | NA | TGCGCCAGCAGCTTGGGGCGGTCCGAGCAGTACTTC | CASSLGRSEQYF
TRBJ2-5 | NA | TRBV7-6 | NA | TGTGCCAGCAGCTTACTCGCGGGGCACGGGGAGACCCAGTACTTC | CASSLLAGHGETQYF
TRBJ1-5 | NA | TRBV7-2 | NA | TGTGCCAGCAGCCTCGGACACCTCAATCAGCCCCAGCATTTT | CASSLGHLNQPQHF